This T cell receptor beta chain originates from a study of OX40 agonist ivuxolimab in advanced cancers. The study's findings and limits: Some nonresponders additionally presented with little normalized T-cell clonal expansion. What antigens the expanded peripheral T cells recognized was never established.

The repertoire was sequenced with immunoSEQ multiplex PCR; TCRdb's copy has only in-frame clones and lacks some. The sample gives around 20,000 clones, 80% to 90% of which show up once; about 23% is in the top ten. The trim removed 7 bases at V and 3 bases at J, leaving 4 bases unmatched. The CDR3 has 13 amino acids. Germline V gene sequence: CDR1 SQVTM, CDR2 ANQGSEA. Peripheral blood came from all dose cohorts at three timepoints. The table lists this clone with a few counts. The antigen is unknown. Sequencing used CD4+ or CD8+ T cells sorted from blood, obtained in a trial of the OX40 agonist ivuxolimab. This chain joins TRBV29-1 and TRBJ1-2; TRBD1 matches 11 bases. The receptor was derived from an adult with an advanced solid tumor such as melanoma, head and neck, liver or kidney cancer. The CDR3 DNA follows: TGCAGCGATAGGACAGGGGGCGACTATGGCTACACCTTC. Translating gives CSDRTGGDYGYTF.